The TCR beta chain under discussion was sequenced for a study of blood T cell repertoires in COVID-19 (dated by TCRdb to 2020 to 2021). With respect to the entire study: Samples from collaborators originated in the United States, Italy and Spain and spanned both the acute and convalescent phases of COVID-19. The prospective study material was composed of cDNA or gDNA derived from T cells, B-cell-depleted T cells, or PBMCs. Deeply sampled blood TCRbeta repertoires from subjects exposed to, actively infected with, or recovered from COVID-19 were included in the dataset. The repertoires were made available in a free public database intended to serve as a resource for research on the immune response to SARS-CoV-2. The samples were drawn from two sources: the first 160 participants of the ongoing ImmuneRACE study, and fewer than 1,500 subjects contributed by 6 global collaborators. Nearly every sample came with metadata listing a de-identified subject ID, COVID-19 status, age in years and sex. Where available, HLA class I and class II types were taken from metadata supplied by the sample provider and were not determined by assay-based typing.

Study-wide findings and limitations: Clinical and demographic metadata were provided uncurated, with the amount varying by source and participant.

TCRbeta CDR3 regions were amplified from genomic DNA using the immunoSEQ Assay, a bias-controlled multiplex PCR. The authors' pipeline ran thus. Within the assay, amplification of reference gene primers was used to estimate how many nucleated cells each sample contained. Sequence reads were collapsed and filtered to measure the absolute abundance of every unique TCRbeta CDR3 rearrangement. For each sample, productive Simpson clonality was calculated by taking the square root of Simpson's diversity index across productive rearrangements. TCRdb obtained this table from immuneACCESS and retained in-frame rearrangements with V and J assigned. These tables miss some clones; where compared with another copy, unresolved V genes account for less than half of the shortfall, and the remainder is unexplained. The DNA gave D and trimming, while V, J and clone size come from that table. Present in this sample are roughly 250,000 clones, approximately 90% of which were seen just once. The ten most abundant clones make up about 2.1% of the sample.

Another Seattle source contributed samples from volunteer blood donors who had recovered from COVID-19. The collaborating institutions used their own protocols to collect whole blood in K2EDTA tubes. Collaborator samples were shipped for TCRbeta analysis as frozen whole blood, isolated PBMCs, or DNA extracted from either sample type. The CDR3 runs 15 residues from the cysteine to the phenylalanine. Solely the CDR3 DNA is kept, with 45 bases framed from the first base. The germline V gene (reference sequence) supplies CDR1 LNHDA and CDR2 SQIVND. V lost 5 bases and J lost 7 bases; the stretch between them is 20 bases long. Details on this clone: Its antigen is currently not known. No much larger clone is present one base from it, and per-base qualities are unavailable.

The material sequenced was peripheral blood. This chain joins TRBV19 to TRBJ1-2; possibly the D gene is TRBD1, per 5 matching bases. The TCR comes from a woman aged 40-49 years who had recovered from COVID-19. The CDR3 protein sequence reads: CASSSLGPRGGGYTF. The DNA is as follows: TGTGCCAGTAGTTCTCTGGGCCCCCGCGGGGGTGGCTACACCTTC.